This TCR beta chain derives from a study of early T cells in non-severe SARS-CoV-2 infection. Study summary: Sequencing input comprised bulk RNA from unsorted whole blood; chain pairing was not available. Study results and caveats: Anti-spike CD8 responses were favored by VDJdb matching, which missed private and CD4 specificities.

In the library, individual cDNA molecules carried attached unique molecular identifiers. MiXCR, run by TCRdb on the 5' RACE reads, gives a single entry per CDR3 protein. The table records approximately 62,000 distinct CDR3 sequences, around 12% of them present only once. Regarding this clonotype: Its antigen is currently unknown.

V was pared by 0 bases and J by 12 bases, with 18 bases between. This CDR3 has 15 residues. Germline-derived CDR1 and CDR2 are SGHAT and FQNNGV. The rearrangement links TRBV11-2 to TRBJ2-1, with D maybe TRBD2 (5 bases). The source material was whole blood. This clonotype was sampled from an adult who was a healthcare worker with PCR-confirmed SARS-CoV-2 infection or an uninfected control (not recorded which). In DNA, the CDR3 is TGTGCCAGCAGCTTAGAAACCACGGATGGTCGGGGGCAGTTCTTC. Encoded protein: CASSLETTDGRGQFF.